The subject of this entry is one T cell receptor (beta chain). Its antigen is not identified. The data derive from a study of cytomegalovirus exposure and HLA in healthy donors. Study-level results: First-cohort TCR clusters were later found to tend to co-occur in the 120 or so validation repertoires. Researchers counted roughly 150 TCR beta chains as cytomegalovirus-associated. Some public TCRs appeared in many individuals, while most sequences were rare.

The donors formed part of the approximately 130-subject validation cohort, distinct from the roughly 700-subject first cohort. Germline V gene lookup returns CDR1 MNHNS and CDR2 SASEGT. The CDR3 covers 14 residues. V was shortened by 7 bases and J by 4 bases, with 17 bases between the two germline ends. The data were produced by immunoSEQ multiplex PCR, yet TCRdb's version contains in-frame clones alone and is incomplete. The sample holds over 60,000 clones, over 95% seen once. This TCR was recovered from a man between 18 and 35 years old in good health and CMV-seronegative. The chain carries TRBV6-1 and TRBJ2-7; D might be TRBD1 (6 bases). Sequences were obtained from PBMCs. CDR3 bases: TGTGCCAGCACCACTACGACAGGTCCGTACGAGCAGTACTTC. Translation: CASTTTTGPYEQYF.